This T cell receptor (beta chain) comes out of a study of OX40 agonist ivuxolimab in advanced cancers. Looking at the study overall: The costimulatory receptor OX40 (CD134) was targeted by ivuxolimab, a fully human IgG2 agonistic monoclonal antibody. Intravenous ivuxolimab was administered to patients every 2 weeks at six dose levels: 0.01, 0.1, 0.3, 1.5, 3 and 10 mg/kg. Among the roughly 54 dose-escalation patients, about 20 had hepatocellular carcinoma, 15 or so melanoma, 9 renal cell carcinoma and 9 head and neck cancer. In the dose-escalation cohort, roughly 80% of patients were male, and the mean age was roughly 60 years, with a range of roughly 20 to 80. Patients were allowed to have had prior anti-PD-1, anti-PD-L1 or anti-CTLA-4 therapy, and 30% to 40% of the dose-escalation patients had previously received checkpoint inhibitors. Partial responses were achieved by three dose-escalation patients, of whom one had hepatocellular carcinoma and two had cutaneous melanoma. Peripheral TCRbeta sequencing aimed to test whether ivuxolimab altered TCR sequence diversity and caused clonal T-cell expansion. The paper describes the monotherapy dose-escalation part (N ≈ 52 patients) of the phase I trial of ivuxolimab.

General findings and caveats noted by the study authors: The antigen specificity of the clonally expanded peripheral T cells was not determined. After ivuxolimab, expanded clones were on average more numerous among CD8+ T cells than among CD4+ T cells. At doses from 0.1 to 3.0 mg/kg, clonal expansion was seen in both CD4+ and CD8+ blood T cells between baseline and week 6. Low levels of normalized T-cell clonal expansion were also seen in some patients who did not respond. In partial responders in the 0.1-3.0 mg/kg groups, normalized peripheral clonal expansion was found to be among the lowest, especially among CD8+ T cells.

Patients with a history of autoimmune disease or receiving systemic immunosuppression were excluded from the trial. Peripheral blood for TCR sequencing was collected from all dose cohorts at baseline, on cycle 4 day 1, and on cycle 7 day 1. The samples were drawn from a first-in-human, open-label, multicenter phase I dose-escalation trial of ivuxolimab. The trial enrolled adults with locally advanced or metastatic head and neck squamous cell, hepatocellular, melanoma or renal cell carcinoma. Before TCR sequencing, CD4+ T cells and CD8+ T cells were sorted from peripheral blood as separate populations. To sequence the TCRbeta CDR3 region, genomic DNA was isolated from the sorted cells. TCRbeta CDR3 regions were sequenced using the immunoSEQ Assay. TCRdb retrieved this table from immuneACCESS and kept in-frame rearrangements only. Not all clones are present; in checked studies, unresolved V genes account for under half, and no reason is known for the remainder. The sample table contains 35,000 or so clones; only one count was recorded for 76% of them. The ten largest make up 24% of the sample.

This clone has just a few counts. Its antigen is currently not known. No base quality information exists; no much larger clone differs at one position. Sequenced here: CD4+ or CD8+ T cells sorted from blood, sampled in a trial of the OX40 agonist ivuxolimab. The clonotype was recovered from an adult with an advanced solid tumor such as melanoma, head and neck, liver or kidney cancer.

The DNA sequence reads TGTGCCAGCAGCGGGGATAGCGGGGAGACAGATACGCAGTATTTT. Its translation reads: CASSGDSGETDTQYF. Rearrangement joined TRBV9 to TRBJ2-3, with 8 middle bases fitting TRBD2. V is pruned by 3 bases and J by 3 bases, leaving 6 bases of the junction without a gene match. From the cysteine through the phenylalanine, the CDR3 covers 15 amino acids. Just CDR3 DNA is preserved here, 45 bases in frame from base 1. The germline V gene provides CDR1 SGDLS and CDR2 YYNGEE.